The rows below give T cell receptor beta chains drawn from one sample of a study of blood T cell repertoires in COVID-19. Method: immunoSEQ multiplex PCR; TCRdb's copy keeps in-frame clones and lacks some. The sample contains about 42,000 clones, roughly 81% of which appear only once. The sample taken for sequencing was peripheral blood. The receptor set was obtained from a woman in her seventies in a cohort sampled during active COVID-19. Each CDR3 is given with its conserved first and last residue. Fields, in order: J gene, V gene, clone size, CDR3 protein. Only some rows state a clone size, as once, few, many or a class for expanded clones.

TRBJ2-7,TRBV18,few,CASSSGTGYEQYF
TRBJ2-1,TRBV7-9,-,CASTPAGGNEQFF
TRBJ2-7,TRBV1,-,CTSSQDKDPTSGRTAEKYEQYF
TRBJ2-3,TRBV11-2,-,CATQSGLALNTQYF
TRBJ2-1,TRBV19,-,CASTPSGTTYNEQFF
TRBJ1-4,TRBV25-1,once,CASSETLPGEKLFF
TRBJ2-7,TRBV27,-,CASSLRLAGSLPYEQYF
TRBJ1-1,TRBV27,-,CASGWRQGVVNTEAFF
TRBJ2-1,TRBV18,-,CASTTGTVQYNEQFF
TRBJ2-1,TRBV27,-,CASRADRGSYNEQFF
TRBJ2-1,TRBV10-2,-,CASTRTSGRMAYNEQFF
TRBJ2-1,TRBV28,-,CASMKDINNEQFF
TRBJ2-1,TRBV4-1,-,CASSQEGPPSGTYNEQFF
TRBJ2-5,TRBV12-3/TRBV12-4,-,CASSSLKGETQYF
TRBJ2-3,TRBV7-2,-,CASSLGPAGGADTQYF
TRBJ1-4,TRBV19,once,CASSMDRGTNEKLFF
TRBJ1-3,TRBV28,many,CASTATGGRGGNTIYF
TRBJ2-5,TRBV19,-,CASSQGPSKETQYF
TRBJ2-5,TRBV10-3,-,CAISELGGFGETQYF
TRBJ2-3,TRBV19,-,CASSTTGVAQYF
TRBJ2-2,TRBV10-3,-,CAIRAGAGAGTGELFF
TRBJ2-3,TRBV5-1,-,CASSLTASGSPDTQYF
TRBJ1-6,TRBV30,-,CAWSVQGNSPLHF
TRBJ1-5,TRBV4-3,-,CASSQDLRQPQHF
TRBJ2-3,TRBV7-9,-,CASSPGGTAQSTQYF
TRBJ2-7,TRBV5-4,-,CASSFLISGRASYEQYF
TRBJ2-2,TRBV27,-,CASRRTDRDRGYTGELFF
TRBJ2-1,TRBV5-1,-,CASSLGVGVYEQFF
TRBJ2-3,TRBV7-6,-,CASSPGLAGGPSTDTQYF
TRBJ1-2,TRBV10-3,few,CAIRPGGANYGYTF
TRBJ2-2,TRBV13,-,CASSLSQDRYTGELFF
TRBJ2-5,TRBV19,medium-sized,CASSPQQTGTLGETQYF
TRBJ1-2,TRBV5-1,-,CASSLASGRPYGYTF
TRBJ2-3,TRBV6-2/TRBV6-3,-,CASSYQGLAGTASTDTQYF
TRBJ2-7,TRBV10-1,-,CASSAGQGREQYF
TRBJ1-5,TRBV2,-,CASSSRQGWDQPQHF
TRBJ2-7,TRBV19,-,CASRKTSGPPYEQYF
TRBJ1-1,TRBV6-2/TRBV6-3,-,CASSLPGTFASEAFF
TRBJ1-4,TRBV28,once,CASSPAEKLFF
TRBJ2-7,TRBV11-2,-,CASSSVRGQGAGSYEQYF
TRBJ2-1,TRBV27,-,CASYPSGSYNEQFF
TRBJ2-1,TRBV19,-,CASSRSGTGGTNEQFF
TRBJ2-6,TRBV2,-,CASSAVRSGANVLTF
TRBJ2-3,TRBV12-2,-,CASRGPPRLAGGRPRVQYF
TRBJ1-1,TRBV18,-,CASSPDRGPEAFF
TRBJ1-1,TRBV2,-,CASSQQGNTEAFF
TRBJ2-5,TRBV29-1,-,CSVSLPGETQYF
TRBJ2-7,TRBV5-4,-,CASSPQGGSYEQYF
TRBJ1-5,TRBV3-1/TRBV3-2,-,CASSQGTGYQPQHF
TRBJ1-5,TRBV5-1,-,CASSPGTHSNQPQHF
TRBJ2-3,TRBV18,-,CASSRNSGELTDTQYF
TRBJ2-1,TRBV19,-,CASSMGTRYNEQFF
TRBJ1-1,TRBV27,once,CASSHLQGRPAEAFF
TRBJ2-3,TRBV2,-,CASSGTSGSTDTQYF